This note documents a single TCR beta chain sequence. Its antigen is unidentified. Germline V gene lookup returns CDR1 ENHRY and CDR2 SYGVKD. CDR3 length: 17 residues. These data are taken from a study of T cells expressing NK-cell markers. In the study overall: Eight donors were sequenced, of whom seven were HCMV-seropositive, while the remaining one was HCMV-seronegative.

The authors generated TCR beta cDNA through 5'RACE template switching with UMIs. TCRdb re-called the 5' RACE reads; one entry per CDR3 protein, DNA not given. In all, the sample yields fewer than 550,000 distinct CDR3 sequences. The study's findings and limits: Of the CD8+ T cells in six or seven donors, about 1.0-7.0% belonged to dominant NKG2C+ clonotypes. Leadership of the CD3+CD56-NKG2C+ fraction also belonged to these clonotypes in four donors.

The chain is built from TRBV10-3 and TRBJ2-1. The sample consisted of blood T cells: a sorted CD56 or NKG2C T cell subset, CD4+ or CD8+ T cells, or bulk PBMC T cells (not recorded which). The source is a woman aged 45-65 years in good health. The CDR3 sequence is CAISESTSSSSYNEQFF.